The 27 T cell receptor beta chains below all came from one sample that was sequenced in a study of cytomegalovirus exposure and HLA in healthy donors. The assay was immunoSEQ multiplex PCR, and TCRdb's table has in-frame clones only and misses some. The repertoire holds 150,000 to 200,000 clones, 65% to 90% seen once, with around 2.4% in the top ten. The sample consisted of PBMCs. These receptors were taken from a young woman in good health and CMV-seronegative.

The J gene is TRBJ1-1, the V gene TRBV19; D unresolved. CDR3 length: 14 residues. Germline assignment: CDR1 LNHDA and CDR2 SQIVND (reference sequence). Deletions cut 0 bases from V and 3 bases from J, with 8 bases between. The chain's CDR3 is CASSIEGEYTEAFF. The CDR3 nucleotides are TGTGCCAGTAGTATAGAAGGAGAGTACACTGAAGCTTTCTTT.

The V call is TRBV4-3, the J call TRBJ2-1, with 7 bases lining up with TRBD1. The V segment lost 0 bases and the J segment 7 bases; nucleotides outside the gene matches: 15. Germline V gives CDR1 LGHNA, CDR2 YSLEER. The length of the CDR3 is 18 residues. Written as DNA, the CDR3 is TGCGCCAGCAGCCAAGATGGTCTCGACAGGGCGGTGAGGAATGAGCAGTTCTTC. Residues: CASSQDGLDRAVRNEQFF.

CDR3 loop: CASSQDWAREADTQYF. The DNA of the CDR3 is TGCGCCAGCAGCCAAGATTGGGCCAGGGAGGCAGATACGCAGTATTTT. This sequence joins TRBV4-3 and TRBJ2-3; tentatively, D is TRBD2 (6 bases). The germline gives CDR1 LGHNA, CDR2 YSLEER. The V and J ends lost 0 bases and 4 bases respectively, with 14 bases between them. The CDR3 sequence is 16 residues long.

The J gene is TRBJ2-3, the V gene TRBV11-1, with D possibly matching TRBD1 (6 bases). Germline CDR1 reads SGHAT; CDR2 reads FQDESV (reference sequence). The CDR3 contains 16 residues. The germline V and J ends were trimmed by 1 base and 0 bases, with 11 bases remaining between them. The CDR3 DNA is TGTGCCAGCAGCTTAGTGACAGGCGGGAGCACAGATACGCAGTATTTT. Translation: CASSLVTGGSTDTQYF.

The J gene is TRBJ1-2, the V gene TRBV4-2, with D unclear. In germline, CDR1 is LGHNA, CDR2 YNFKEQ. Trimming shortened V by 0 bases and J by 4 bases, and 9 bases separated the two germline ends. This CDR3 region has 14 residues. CDR3 nucleotides: TGTGCCAGCAGCCAAGAGGTCACCAGCTATGGCTACACCTTC. This sequence encodes CASSQEVTSYGYTF.

The chain links TRBV2 to TRBJ2-1; 12 nucleotides match TRBD2. The CDR3 loop spans 13 amino acids. V was clipped by 5 bases and J by 9 bases; unmatched bases: 2. Looked up from germline, CDR1 is SNHLY and CDR2 is FYNNEI. CDR3 loop: CASSKTSGGEQFF. For the CDR3, the DNA is TGTGCCAGCAGTAAGACTAGCGGGGGTGAGCAGTTCTTC.

This clone was seen just once. The CDR3 sequence is CASSLISGTGGAGGELFF. CDR3 DNA: TGCGCCAGCAGCCTAATTTCCGGGACAGGGGGCGCCGGCGGGGAGCTGTTTTTT. The chain recombines TRBV5-1 with TRBJ2-2; TRBD1 aligns across 12 bases. The CDR3 runs 18 residues. The junction had 14 bases not matched to a gene; V was cut back by 4 bases and J by 7 bases. In germline, CDR1 is SGHRS, CDR2 YFSETQ.

The chain links TRBV15 to TRBJ2-1; D gene unclear. Germline V gives CDR1 LNHNV, CDR2 YYDKDF (reference sequence). The CDR3 is 15 residues long. V lost 2 bases and J lost 4, with 12 bases in between. The CDR3 loop reads CATSRRITGYNEQFF. Written as DNA, the CDR3 is TGTGCCACCAGCAGAAGGATTACCGGGTACAATGAGCAGTTCTTC.

V and J are TRBV9 and TRBJ1-3; D is uncertain. Germline CDR1 is SGDLS and CDR2 is YYNGEE. The CDR3 sequence is 15 residues long. Trimming took 4 bases from V and 2 from J, leaving 13 bases between them. DNA of the CDR3: TGTGCCAGCAGCCATACGGGAGCTGCTGGAAACACCATATATTTT. Amino acid sequence: CASSHTGAAGNTIYF.

V gene TRBV27 combines with J gene TRBJ2-1, with D maybe TRBD2 (5 bases). CDR1 MNHEY and CDR2 SMNVEV come from the germline V gene (reference sequence). The CDR3 has 15 amino acids. With 1 base removed from V and 1 base from J, the gap between germline ends came to 8 bases. CDR3 sequence: CASSLYGNSYNEQFF. In DNA, the CDR3 is TGTGCCAGCAGTTTATACGGGAATTCCTACAATGAGCAGTTCTTC.

The chain uses TRBV7-2 and TRBJ2-7; 11 positions match TRBD2. Germline loops: CDR1 SGHTA, CDR2 FQGNSA. V dropped 1 base and J dropped 0; count of bases not matched to a gene: 8. The CDR3 is made up of 18 amino acids. As DNA, the CDR3 is TGTGCCAGCAGCTTAGACCCCACCGGGACTAGCGGCTCCTACGAGCAGTACTTC. As protein: CASSLDPTGTSGSYEQYF.

The chain recombines TRBV25-1 with TRBJ1-1, with D maybe TRBD1 (5 bases). V dropped 5 bases and J dropped 1 base, with 14 bases sitting between them. The CDR3 spans 15 residues. Germline assignment: CDR1 MGHDK and CDR2 SYGVNS. The CDR3 bases are TGTGCCAGCAGTCAGGAGCTTCAGGGGAACACTGAAGCTTTCTTT. The encoded protein is CASSQELQGNTEAFF. Combining the CDR3 with reference TRBV25-1 and TRBJ1-1 gives the whole variable domain EADIYQTPRYLVIGTGKKITLECSQTMGHDKMYWYQQDPGMELHLIHYSYGVNSTEKGDLSSESTVSRIRTEHFPLTLESARPSHTSQYLCASSQELQGNTEAFFGQGTRLTVV.

V usage is TRBV7-2 and J usage is TRBJ2-2; D is possibly TRBD1 (5 bases). This CDR3 is built from 16 residues. The ends were cut back, 2 bases at V and 1 base at J, with 11 bases in the middle. The germline V gene has CDR1 SGHTA and CDR2 FQGNSA. In nucleotides, the CDR3 is TGTGCCAGCAGCTTAAATCCAGGGCTGAACACCGGGGAGCTGTTTTTT. This encodes CASSLNPGLNTGELFF. Filled out from reference TRBV7-2 and TRBJ2-2, the complete variable domain reads GAGVSQSPSNKVTEKGKDVELRCDPISGHTALYWYRQSLGQGLEFLIYFQGNSAPDKSGLPSDRFSAERTGGSVSTLTIQRTQQEDSAVYLCASSLNPGLNTGELFFGEGSRLTVL.

This CDR3 reads CASSYSTSQRTEAFF. The CDR3, as DNA: TGTGCCAGCAGTTACTCGACATCCCAGCGGACTGAAGCTTTCTTT. This sequence joins TRBV6-5 and TRBJ1-1; D ambiguous. Between the trimmed V and J ends, which lost 0 bases and 5 bases, there was a span of 13 bases. In germline, CDR1 is MNHEY, CDR2 SVGAGI. The CDR3 loop spans 15 amino acids.

The genes are TRBV5-1 and TRBJ1-2, with TRBD1 identical over 8 bases. CDR1 SGHRS and CDR2 YFSETQ come from the germline V gene. The CDR3 is 14 amino acids. After removal of 1 base from V and 5 bases from J, the junction contained 4 bases not matched to a gene. CDR3 loop: CASSLMGQEYGYTF. The CDR3 coding sequence is TGCGCCAGCAGCTTGATGGGACAGGAATATGGCTACACCTTC.

This clone was observed a single time. The chain has TRBV28 and TRBJ1-1; D call uncertain. V lost 6 bases to trimming and J lost 0 bases, with 11 bases between them. This CDR3 contains 14 residues. The V gene's germline CDR1 is MDHEN and CDR2 SYDVKM. The CDR3 DNA follows: TGTGCCAGCAGGAGGGAATTCATGAACACTGAAGCTTTCTTT. Translating gives CASRREFMNTEAFF.

The chain joins TRBV7-6 to TRBJ1-1; D might be TRBD1 (5 bases). CDR3 length: 16 amino acids. Trimming cost V 1 base and J 0 bases, with 12 bases left between them. Germline CDR1 is SGHVS and CDR2 is FNYEAQ. DNA of the CDR3: TGTGCCAGCAGCTTAGATCGGGGCGGGATGAACACTGAAGCTTTCTTT. It translates to CASSLDRGGMNTEAFF.

The rearrangement links TRBV4-2 to TRBJ2-1; TRBD2 matches 15 bases. Trimming removed 0 bases from V and 14 bases from J; junction bases left unmatched: 5. The CDR3 length is 15 residues. Germline assignment: CDR1 LGHNA and CDR2 YNFKEQ. CDR3: CASSQDGTSGRLKFF. CDR3 nucleotides: TGTGCCAGCAGCCAAGATGGGACTAGCGGGAGGCTGAAGTTCTTC.

CDR3 loop: CAWGRDFLEQYF. The CDR3 nucleotides read TGTGCCTGGGGACGGGATTTTCTCGAGCAGTACTTC. V usage is TRBV30 and J usage is TRBJ2-7; weak D call: TRBD2 (5 bases). CDR1 and CDR2 (germline): GTSNPN, SVGIG (reference sequence). Trimming shortened V by 5 bases and J by 6 bases, and 14 bases separated the two germline ends. There are 12 residues in the CDR3.

V and J are TRBV6-1 and TRBJ2-1; 12 positions match TRBD2. The trim removed 4 bases at V and 4 bases at J, leaving 2 bases unmatched. The CDR3 runs 15 residues. Germline lookup yields CDR1 MNHNS and CDR2 SASEGT. This CDR3 is CASSGTSGVYNEQFF. The CDR3 nucleotides read TGTGCCAGCAGTGGGACTAGCGGGGTTTACAATGAGCAGTTCTTC.

Here the CDR3 reads CASTPILEAFF. DNA for the CDR3: TGTGCCAGCACACCTATTCTCGAAGCTTTCTTT. The V call is TRBV7-8, the J call TRBJ1-1; no reliable D call. The V end lost 7 bases, the J end lost 8 bases, and 11 bases lay between the germline ends. The CDR3 has 11 residues. In germline, CDR1 is SGHVS, CDR2 FQNEAQ.

In its sample, this clone was seen a few times. The chain links TRBV2 to TRBJ2-7; 8 positions match TRBD2. The germline gives CDR1 SNHLY, CDR2 FYNNEI. The trim removed 2 bases at V and 2 bases at J, leaving 8 bases unmatched. This CDR3 has 16 residues. CDR3 sequence (DNA): TGTGCCAGCAGTGAATTCCAGCGGGAGTTCCCCTACGAGCAGTACTTC. Its protein is CASSEFQREFPYEQYF.

This clone was counted a single time. This rearrangement joins TRBV27 to TRBJ1-1; 7 bases map to TRBD1. J gave up 5 bases and V 2 bases, and 8 bases lay outside the gene matches. There are 15 residues in the CDR3. Germline values: CDR1 MNHEY, CDR2 SMNVEV (reference sequence). Here the CDR3 reads CASSLMTGIKTEAFF. The DNA of the CDR3 is TGTGCCAGCAGTTTAATGACAGGGATAAAGACTGAAGCTTTCTTT.

This chain links TRBV19 with TRBJ1-2, with D possibly TRBD1 on 5 matching bases. The CDR3 loop spans 12 amino acids. Germline V gives CDR1 LNHDA, CDR2 SQIVND (reference sequence). Here the CDR3 reads CAAGRNNYGYTF. The CDR3, as DNA: TGTGCTGCGGGGCGTAATAACTATGGCTACACCTTC.

This chain uses TRBV7-6 with TRBJ2-2; D remains ambiguous. V dropped 6 bases and J dropped 3 bases, with 14 bases sitting between them. CDR1 is SGHVS, CDR2 FNYEAQ, per germline. CDR3 length: 15 residues. The CDR3 nucleotides are TGTGCCAGCAGTTGGCCCTTGGTGGACACCGGGGAGCTGTTTTTT. It is translated as CASSWPLVDTGELFF. Looking up the rest from reference TRBV7-6 and TRBJ2-2 gives the full variable domain: GAGVSQSPRYKVTKRGQDVALRCDPISGHVSLYWYRQALGQGPEFLTYFNYEAQQDKSGLPNDRFSAERPEGSISTLTIQRTEQRDSAMYRCASSWPLVDTGELFFGEGSRLTVL.

This chain links TRBV5-4 with TRBJ2-1, with D unresolved. This CDR3 is 14 amino acids long. Looked up from germline, CDR1 is SGHNT and CDR2 is YYREEE (reference sequence). V was shortened by 7 bases and J by 6 bases, with 17 bases between the two germline ends. The CDR3 nucleotides read TGTGCCAGCGGGCAGGCCTTTAATATCAATGAGCAGTTCTTC. Translation gives CASGQAFNINEQFF.

V gene TRBV6-5 combines with J gene TRBJ2-5; 8 bases align to TRBD2. Germline-derived CDR1 and CDR2 are MNHEY and SVGAGI. This CDR3 is built from 13 residues. With 7 bases clipped from V and 6 bases from J, the junction kept 7 bases outside the gene matches. This CDR3 is CASIPAGAQTQYF. In DNA form, the CDR3 reads TGTGCCAGCATTCCAGCGGGGGCCCAGACCCAGTACTTC.